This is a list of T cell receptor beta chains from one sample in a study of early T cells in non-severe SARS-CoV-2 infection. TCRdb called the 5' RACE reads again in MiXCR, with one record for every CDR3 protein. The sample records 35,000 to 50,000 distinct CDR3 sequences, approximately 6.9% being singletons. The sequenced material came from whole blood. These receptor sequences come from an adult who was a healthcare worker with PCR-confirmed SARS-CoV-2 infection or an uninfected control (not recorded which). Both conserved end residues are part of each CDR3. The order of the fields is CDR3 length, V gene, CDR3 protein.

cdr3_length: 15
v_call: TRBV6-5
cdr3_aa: CASSYQGAAGDTQYF

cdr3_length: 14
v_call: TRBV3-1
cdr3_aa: CASSQAGNNSPLHF

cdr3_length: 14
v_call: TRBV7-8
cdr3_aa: CASSFGRNTGVLFF

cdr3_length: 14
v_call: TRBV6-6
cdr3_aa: CASRGGVTQETQYF

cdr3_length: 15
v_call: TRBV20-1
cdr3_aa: CSARAGTGITDTQYF

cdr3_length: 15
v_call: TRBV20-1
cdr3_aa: CSARETGSGNSPLHF

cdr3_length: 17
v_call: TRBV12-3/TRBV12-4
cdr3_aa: CASRYRPGTDSSYEQYF

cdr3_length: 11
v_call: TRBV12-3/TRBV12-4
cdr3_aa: CASRGGTEAFF

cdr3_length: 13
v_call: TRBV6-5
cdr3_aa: CASRETASYEQYF

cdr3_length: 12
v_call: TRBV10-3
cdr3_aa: CAISGDSYGYTF

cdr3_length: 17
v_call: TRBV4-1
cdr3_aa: CASRNLHRGRLDEKLFF

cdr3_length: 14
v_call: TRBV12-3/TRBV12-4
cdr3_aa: CASSLPGLIYEQYF

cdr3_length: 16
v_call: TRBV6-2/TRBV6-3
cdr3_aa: CASSYGLTGKIYEQYF

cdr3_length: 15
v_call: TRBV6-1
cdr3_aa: CASSIGGAGTDTQYF

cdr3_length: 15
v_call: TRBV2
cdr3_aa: CASVPGQPGAYEQYF

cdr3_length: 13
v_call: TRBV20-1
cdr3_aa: CSASTPNTGELFF

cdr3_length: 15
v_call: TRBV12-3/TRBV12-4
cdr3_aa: CASNTIREGNTEAFF

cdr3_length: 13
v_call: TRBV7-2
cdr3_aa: CASSQNRGDGYTF

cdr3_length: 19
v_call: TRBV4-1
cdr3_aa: CASSQGAVSGRKVVNEQFF

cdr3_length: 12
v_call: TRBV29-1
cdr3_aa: CSGGHNTGELFF

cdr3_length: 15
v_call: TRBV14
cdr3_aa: CASSQGGDFHNEQFF

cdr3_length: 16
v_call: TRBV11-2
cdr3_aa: CASSLISPLNTGELFF

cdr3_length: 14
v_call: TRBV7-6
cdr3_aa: CASSWGTGEAEAFF

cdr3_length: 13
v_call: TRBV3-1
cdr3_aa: CASSQDAHSEAFF

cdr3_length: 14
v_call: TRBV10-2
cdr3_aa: CASSPIRSYNEQFF

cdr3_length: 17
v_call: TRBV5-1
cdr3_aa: CASSLPGLAGNTGELFF